The clone carrying this T cell receptor (beta chain) has just a few counts. Its antigen remains unidentified. Only in-frame clones appear in the TCRdb table, and some are missing; sequencing was by immunoSEQ multiplex PCR. The sample records hundreds of thousands of clones, approximately 79% being singletons. This entry belongs to a study of shared clonotypes between healthy human individuals. Trimming removed 2 bases at V and 0 bases at J, with 20 bases between. The CDR3 extends over 19 amino acids. Germline V gene sequence: CDR1 SGHTA, CDR2 FQGNSA. Study-level results: Among donors, the sharing of clonotypes was expected to be influenced by sequencing depth. Rarefaction curves obtained for sorted subsets showed sequencing incomplete despite large depth.

The chain carries TRBV7-2 and TRBJ2-1, with D unresolved. The sequence was collected from a woman aged 30 to 39 in good health. Specimen: memory CD4+ T cells sorted from blood. Subset here: CD45RA-negative fraction. CDR3 amino acids: CASSLLSAARVISYNEQFF. The CDR3 DNA sequence: TGTGCCAGCAGCTTACTATCTGCGGCTAGGGTGATCTCCTACAATGAGCAGTTCTTC.